This TCR beta chain was recovered during a study of blood T cell repertoires in COVID-19. The wider study: PBMCs, B-cell-depleted T cells, or T cells provided the cDNA or gDNA that made up the material.

CDR1 is MNHEY, CDR2 SVGAGI, per germline. The CDR3 loop spans 13 amino acids. V dropped 8 bases and J dropped 6 bases, with 11 bases sitting between them. The protocol was immunoSEQ multiplex PCR, while the TCRdb copy is restricted to in-frame clones and leaves out a portion. The table records 150,000 to 200,000 clones, roughly 84% of them present only once. Donors were grouped by their self-reported clinical history. Symptom resolution, clearance, or two negative PCRs marked the recovered donors of Cohort 3. The clonotype was recovered from a man in his forties who had recovered from COVID-19. The chain carries TRBV6-5 and TRBJ1-6; no definite D call. The sequenced sample consisted of PBMCs or T cells enriched from blood (not recorded which). CDR3 nucleotide sequence: TGTGCCAGCGTCGAGGAAATTAATTCACCCCTCCACTTT. Protein: CASVEEINSPLHF.